This is a list of T cell receptor beta chains from one sample in a study of blood T cell repertoires in COVID-19. Here immunoSEQ multiplex PCR was the method, and the copy in TCRdb shows in-frame clones only, minus some. This sample has 120,000 or so clones; about 74% occur once, and the top ten carry roughly 6%. The sequenced sample was peripheral blood. Receptors were obtained from a man aged 65-85 years with acute or convalescent COVID-19. The CDR3 runs from the conserved cysteine through the conserved F or W. Each record gives: CDR3 protein, CDR3 DNA, clone size, J gene, V gene, D gene. D genes are given only for firm matches. Only some rows state a clone size, as once, few, many or a class for expanded clones.

CATSSALAGVILWNTGELFF TGTGCCACCAGCAGCGCTCTAGCGGGAGTAATTCTTTGGAACACCGGGGAGCTGTTTTTT - TRBJ2-2 TRBV15 TRBD2
CASSDRQVVNTEAFF TGTGCCAGCAGTGACAGACAGGTTGTGAACACTGAAGCTTTCTTT - TRBJ1-1 TRBV27 -
CASSFGLAVQETQYF TGTGCCAGCAGCTTCGGGCTAGCGGTACAAGAGACCCAGTACTTC once TRBJ2-5 TRBV7-3 TRBD2
CASSSSDSYEQYF TGTGCCAGCAGCTCCAGCGACTCCTACGAGCAGTACTTC - TRBJ2-7 TRBV27 -
CASSPTRTAGANNGYTF TGTGCCAGCAGCCCTACCCGGACTGCCGGCGCGAATAATGGCTACACCTTC - TRBJ1-2 TRBV11-2 -
CSVGTLSGRTDTQYF TGCAGCGTTGGGACGCTTAGCGGGCGAACAGATACGCAGTATTTT - TRBJ2-3 TRBV29-1 TRBD2
CASSFGGTGQAKNIQYF TGTGCCAGCAGCTTCGGCGGGACAGGCCAGGCCAAAAACATTCAGTACTTC - TRBJ2-4 TRBV5-4 TRBD1
CASSLGPSGRNTQYF TGTGCCAGCAGCTTAGGTCCTAGCGGGAGGAATACGCAGTATTTT - TRBJ2-3 TRBV11-2 TRBD2
CASSLGGEGKETQYF TGTGCCAGCAGCTTAGGGGGGGAGGGGAAAGAGACCCAGTACTTC - TRBJ2-5 TRBV11-2 TRBD2
CATYQDRNTEAFF TGTGCCACCTACCAGGACAGGAACACTGAAGCTTTCTTT - TRBJ1-1 TRBV2 -
CASSSLGESNAYEQYF TGTGCCAGCAGTTCCCTAGGCGAGAGCAATGCCTACGAGCAGTACTTC - TRBJ2-7 TRBV28 -
CASSLFRGTDTQYF TGTGCCAGCAGCCTCTTCCGGGGCACAGATACGCAGTATTTT - TRBJ2-3 TRBV14 -
CASSSGTLSSYEQYF TGTGCCAGCAGTTCCGGGACTCTATCCTCCTACGAGCAGTACTTC - TRBJ2-7 TRBV28 -
CAWSVRGEGEQYF TGTGCCTGGAGTGTTCGCGGGGAGGGGGAGCAGTACTTC many TRBJ2-7 TRBV30 TRBD2
CSAGRYTEAFF TGCAGTGCGGGCAGGTATACTGAAGCTTTCTTT - TRBJ1-1 TRBV20-1 -
CASSSSGSEGGELFF TGTGCCAGCAGCTCCAGCGGTAGTGAGGGCGGGGAGCTGTTTTTT - TRBJ2-2 TRBV7-8 -
CASSPGQGEGYTF TGTGCCAGCAGCCCTGGACAGGGCGAAGGCTACACCTTC few TRBJ1-2 TRBV7-3 TRBD1
CASSPEGGNTIYF TGTGCCAGTAGCCCGGAGGGTGGAAACACCATATATTTT - TRBJ1-3 TRBV19 -
CASSPGTSGNEQFF TGCGCCAGCAGCCCAGGGACTAGTGGGAATGAGCAGTTCTTC - TRBJ2-1 TRBV5-1 TRBD2
CASREGLAGYEQYF TGTGCCAGCAGGGAGGGACTAGCCGGTTACGAGCAGTACTTC - TRBJ2-7 TRBV27 TRBD2
CASSLIAGAGTDTQYF TGTGCCAGCAGTCTTATAGCGGGAGCGGGCACAGATACGCAGTATTTT - TRBJ2-3 TRBV28 TRBD2
CASSRLAGVSNEQFF TGCGCCAGCAGCCGACTAGCGGGGGTTTCCAATGAGCAGTTCTTC - TRBJ2-1 TRBV4-1 TRBD2
CSALRLESYF TGCAGTGCTTTAAGACTAGAGTCGTACTTC - TRBJ2-7 TRBV20-1 -
CASRPWGARGTSTDTQYF TGTGCCAGCAGGCCCTGGGGGGCGCGGGGGACCAGCACAGATACGCAGTATTTT - TRBJ2-3 TRBV28 -
CASSQGGHFLEPQHF TGTGCCAGCAGCCAAGGAGGGCATTTTTTGGAGCCCCAGCATTTT few TRBJ1-5 TRBV3-1/TRBV3-2 -
CASSPGGGGRQETQYF TGTGCCAGCAGCCCTGGCGGGGGGGGCCGGCAAGAGACCCAGTACTTC - TRBJ2-5 TRBV4-2 TRBD2
CASSPDRNQPQHF TGTGCCAGCAGCCCGGACAGGAATCAGCCCCAGCATTTT - TRBJ1-5 TRBV7-8 TRBD1
CASSLAGTGGNEQFF TGTGCCAGCAGCTTAGCCGGGACAGGGGGCAATGAGCAGTTCTTC - TRBJ2-1 TRBV11-3 TRBD1
CASTPVSGHEQYF TGCGCCAGCACTCCCGTGTCTGGGCACGAGCAGTACTTC - TRBJ2-7 TRBV10-2 -
CASSLYRGPLNSPLHF TGTGCCAGCAGCTTATACAGGGGTCCCCTCAATTCACCCCTCCACTTT - TRBJ1-6 TRBV5-6 TRBD1
CASSRTRAGELFF TGTGCCAGCAGCCGAACGAGGGCCGGGGAGCTGTTTTTT - TRBJ2-2 TRBV11-3 -
CASSPSGWSKETQYF TGTGCCAGCAGCCCCTCCGGGTGGAGCAAGGAGACCCAGTACTTC - TRBJ2-5 TRBV7-3 -
CASSLAMNTEAFF TGTGCCAGCAGCTTAGCAATGAACACTGAAGCTTTCTTT once TRBJ1-1 TRBV13 -
CASSNEQGSYNSPLHF TGTGCCAGCAGTAACGAACAGGGGTCCTATAATTCACCCCTCCACTTT - TRBJ1-6 TRBV6-2/TRBV6-3 TRBD1
CASSLPAGTQYF TGTGCCAGCAGCTTGCCAGCAGGGACCCAGTACTTC - TRBJ2-5 TRBV5-4 -
CASSLRQGLKLFF TGTGCCAGCAGCCTCAGACAGGGGTTAAAACTGTTTTTT - TRBJ1-4 TRBV7-9 TRBD1
CASSAFGYTEAFF TGTGCCAGCAGCGCCTTCGGGTACACTGAAGCTTTCTTT - TRBJ1-1 TRBV9 -
CASSLVANTGELFF TGCGCCAGCAGCTTGGTGGCCAACACCGGGGAGCTGTTTTTT - TRBJ2-2 TRBV5-1 -
CASSGTQRSGGYTF TGTGCCAGCAGCGGTACCCAGAGGTCGGGGGGCTACACCTTC - TRBJ1-2 TRBV2 -
CASSLDLGHSGGPRETQYF TGTGCCAGCAGCTTAGATCTCGGGCATAGCGGGGGGCCGCGTGAGACCCAGTACTTC - TRBJ2-5 TRBV11-2 TRBD2
CASSGGGGKETQYF TGTGCCAGCAGTGGAGGTGGGGGGAAAGAGACCCAGTACTTC - TRBJ2-5 TRBV2 -
CASSATTRLAGVEQFF TGTGCCAGCAGTGCAACCACTAGACTAGCGGGAGTGGAGCAGTTCTTC - TRBJ2-1 TRBV2 TRBD2
CASSFAGTGPNEQYF TGCGCCAGCAGCTTCGCCGGGACAGGGCCCAACGAGCAGTACTTC - TRBJ2-7 TRBV5-1 TRBD1
CASRKTGGVTEAFF TGTGCCAGCAGAAAAACAGGGGGCGTAACTGAAGCTTTCTTT - TRBJ1-1 TRBV28 TRBD1
CASSLFVGQGDYGYTF TGTGCCAGCAGCTTGTTCGTTGGGCAGGGTGACTATGGCTACACCTTC - TRBJ1-2 TRBV7-9 -
CASSLGTDYEQYF TGTGCCAGCAGTTTAGGGACAGACTACGAGCAGTACTTC - TRBJ2-7 TRBV28 TRBD1
CASSQDRGLQETQYF TGCGCCAGCAGCCAGGACAGGGGACTTCAAGAGACCCAGTACTTC - TRBJ2-5 TRBV4-1 TRBD1
CASSPRPGEKLFF TGTGCCAGCAGTCCTAGACCCGGTGAAAAACTGTTTTTT few TRBJ1-4 TRBV27 -
CASSQAPRLAGEAEQFF TGCGCCAGCAGCCAAGCGCCCAGGCTAGCGGGAGAGGCTGAGCAGTTCTTC - TRBJ2-1 TRBV4-1 TRBD2
CASSDLYGYTF TGTGCCAGCAGTGATCTCTATGGCTACACCTTC once TRBJ1-2 TRBV2 -
CASSRSIAGGRDEQYF TGTGCCAGCAGCCGAAGTATAGCGGGAGGCCGCGACGAGCAGTACTTC - TRBJ2-7 TRBV7-9 TRBD2
CASSLNGGGATLLDEQFF TGTGCCAGCAGCTTAAATGGCGGGGGGGCCACCCTATTGGATGAGCAGTTCTTC - TRBJ2-1 TRBV7-3 TRBD2
CASSTSTDRAGWSPNYGYTF TGTGCCAGTAGTACCTCGACAGACAGGGCGGGCTGGAGTCCTAACTATGGCTACACCTTC few TRBJ1-2 TRBV19 TRBD1
CASSYSQAGSGNTIYF TGTGCCAGCAGTTACTCCCAGGCGGGATCAGGAAACACCATATATTTT - TRBJ1-3 TRBV6-5 -
CASSFGLAGVFSYEQYF TGTGCCAGCAGTTTCGGGCTAGCGGGAGTCTTTAGCTACGAGCAGTACTTC - TRBJ2-7 TRBV28 TRBD2
CASSYRDRALAFF TGTGCCAGCAGCTACCGGGACAGGGCCTTGGCTTTCTTT - TRBJ1-1 TRBV27 TRBD1
CASSQDYRGPDGNTIYF TGTGCCAGCAGCCAAGATTACAGGGGCCCAGATGGAAACACCATATATTTT once TRBJ1-3 TRBV4-2 TRBD1
CAISVMPGTDMYEQYF TGTGCCATCAGTGTTATGCCCGGGACTGACATGTACGAGCAGTACTTC - TRBJ2-7 TRBV10-3 -
CASSRTGGSTEAFF TGTGCCAGCAGCCGGACAGGGGGGAGCACTGAAGCTTTCTTT - TRBJ1-1 TRBV7-9 TRBD1